These 18 T cell receptor beta chains originate from one sample sequenced in a study of T-cell reconstitution after alpha-beta-depleted transplantation in children. Unique molecular identifiers were built into the TCRbeta library. TCRdb itself ran the PCR reads through MiXCR, one entry per CDR3 protein. The sample consists of about 500,000 distinct CDR3 sequences, over 25% of them appearing once. The material sequenced was PBMCs from the stem cell graft donor, taken from the stem cell graft. These receptors originate from a human donor who donated a stem cell graft to a child with aplastic anemia.

The chain employs TRBV20-1 and TRBJ2-7, with D tentatively TRBD2 (5 bases). V was pared by 7 bases and J by 5 bases, with 24 bases between. In germline, CDR1 is DFQATT, CDR2 SNEGSKA (reference sequence). This CDR3 is 15 amino acids long. The CDR3 is CSGVAGLGGWDEQYF. The CDR3 DNA sequence: TGCAGTGGCGTGGCCGGGCTCGGAGGATGGGACGAGCAGTACTTC.

The J gene is TRBJ2-1, the V gene TRBV6-5; the D gene could be TRBD1 or TRBD2 (5 bases each). Germline-derived CDR1 and CDR2 are MNHEY and SVGAGI. This CDR3 is built from 16 residues. V gave up 0 bases and J gave up 11 bases, with 20 bases separating them. CDR3: CASSYSTTGTVSKQFF. The CDR3 nucleotides read TGTGCCAGCAGTTACTCAACTACCGGGACGGTATCGAAGCAGTTCTTC.

The chain employs TRBV7-2 and TRBJ2-1; D is possibly TRBD2 (5 bases). Trimming took 0 bases from V and 5 from J, leaving 11 bases between them. The germline CDR1 and CDR2 sequences are SGHTA and FQGNSA. The CDR3 runs 15 residues. In DNA, the CDR3 is TGTGCCAGCAGCTTAGCCCGGACTGCCAACAATGAGCAGTTCTTC. Translation: CASSLARTANNEQFF. The full variable domain, completed using reference TRBV7-2 and TRBJ2-1, is GAGVSQSPSNKVTEKGKDVELRCDPISGHTALYWYRQSLGQGLEFLIYFQGNSAPDKSGLPSDRFSAERTGGSVSTLTIQRTQQEDSAVYLCASSLARTANNEQFFGPGTRLTVL.

The chain uses TRBV18 and TRBJ1-1; no clear D. CDR1 is KGHSH, CDR2 LQKENI, per germline. The ends were cut back, 5 bases at V and 1 base at J, with 14 bases in the middle. There are 15 residues in the CDR3. Written as DNA, the CDR3 is TGTGCCAGCTCAACTTCCCGGACGGGGAACACTGAAGCTTTCTTT. Translation gives CASSTSRTGNTEAFF.

This clonotype was counted a few times. J is TRBJ2-7 and V is TRBV20-1; TRBD2 matches 11 bases. The V gene end was trimmed by 5 bases and the J gene end by 4 bases; junction bases not matched to a gene: 4. The CDR3 contains 13 residues. Germline CDR1 is DFQATT and CDR2 is SNEGSKA (reference sequence). The CDR3 loop reads CSAGTSGGYEQYF. CDR3 coding DNA: TGCAGTGCTGGGACTAGCGGCGGATACGAGCAGTACTTC.

The CDR3 is CASSQRSETQYF. The CDR3 nucleotides are TGCGCCAGCAGTCAAAGATCCGAGACCCAGTACTTC. This chain uses TRBV23-1 with TRBJ2-5; D unclear. TRBV23-1 is an ORF, with its function uncertain. This CDR3 comprises 12 residues. The ends were cut back, 2 bases at V and 5 bases at J, with 6 bases in the middle.

The gene calls are TRBV5-1 and TRBJ1-1; TRBD1 matches 8 bases. The V gene's germline CDR1 is SGHRS and CDR2 YFSETQ. The CDR3 runs to 14 residues. V shed 0 bases, J shed 7 bases, and the junction held 5 bases outside the gene matches. The CDR3 protein is CASSLGRGHNEAFF. DNA of the CDR3: TGCGCCAGCAGCTTGGGCAGGGGGCATAATGAAGCTTTCTTT.

This chain uses TRBV12-5 with TRBJ2-1; TRBD1 matches at 11 bases. CDR3 length: 19 amino acids. V lost 3 bases to trimming and J lost 0 bases; unmatched junction nucleotides: 10. The V gene's germline CDR1 is LGHNT and CDR2 FRNRAP. The CDR3 sequence is CASGLLRTGGASSYNEQFF. CDR3 sequence (DNA): TGTGCTAGTGGTTTACTGAGGACAGGGGGCGCAAGCTCCTACAATGAGCAGTTCTTC.

The V gene is TRBV7-9, the J gene TRBJ2-1; tentatively, D is TRBD2 (6 bases). Trimming took off 8 bases at V and 8 bases at J, with 19 bases between the two ends. Germline CDR1 reads SEHNR; CDR2 reads FQNEAQ (reference sequence). The CDR3 consists of 14 residues. CDR3 in amino acids: CASETGTPLHEQFF. DNA of the CDR3: TGTGCCAGCGAAACCGGGACTCCTCTCCATGAGCAGTTCTTC.

This rearrangement joins TRBV29-1 to TRBJ2-2; 8 nucleotides match TRBD2. This CDR3 contains 15 residues. Germline V lookup: CDR1 SQVTM, CDR2 ANQGSEA. Trimming removed 3 bases from V and 2 bases from J; junction bases left unmatched: 5. CDR3 in amino acids: CSVESLAANTGELFF. The CDR3 bases are TGCAGCGTTGAGTCACTAGCGGCAAACACCGGGGAGCTGTTTTTT.

The V call is TRBV29-1, the J call TRBJ1-1; 7 nucleotides match TRBD1. This CDR3 has 13 residues. The ends lost 6 bases at V and 4 bases at J; junction bases unmatched: 8. Germline values: CDR1 SQVTM, CDR2 ANQGSEA. In nucleotides, the CDR3 is TGCAGCGTCGTGAGAGGGGGCTTCACTGAAGCTTTCTTT. As protein: CSVVRGGFTEAFF.

The chain combines TRBV5-1 with TRBJ2-7; tentative D call: TRBD2 (5 bases). CDR3 length: 15 amino acids. From germline, CDR1 is SGHRS and CDR2 YFSETQ. The V end was cut by 0 bases, the J end by 2 bases, with 12 bases between. The CDR3 DNA reads as TGCGCCAGCAGCTTGGGTCTAGCCGCAACCTACGAGCAGTACTTC. It encodes CASSLGLAATYEQYF. The full variable domain, in which reference TRBV5-1 and TRBJ2-7 provide the parts outside the CDR3, is KAGVTQTPRYLIKTRGQQVTLSCSPISGHRSVSWYQQTPGQGLQFLFEYFSETQRNKGNFPGRFSGRQFSNSRSEMNVSTLELGDSALYLCASSLGLAATYEQYFGPGTRLTVT.

The chain is built from TRBV6-1 and TRBJ2-5, with 13 bases matching TRBD2. J lost 1 base, V lost 7 bases, and 9 bases had no gene match. The CDR3 extends over 17 amino acids. CDR1 is MNHNS, CDR2 SASEGT, per germline. The CDR3 spells CASTSGTSGIFQETQYF. The DNA for the CDR3 is TGTGCCAGCACCTCGGGGACTAGCGGGATATTCCAAGAGACCCAGTACTTC.

This clonotype was picked up a small number of times. The chain recombines TRBV29-1 with TRBJ2-3, with 8 nucleotides matching TRBD1. This CDR3 spans 14 amino acids. After removal of 7 bases from V and 2 bases from J, the junction contained 8 bases not matched to a gene. Germline loops: CDR1 SQVTM, CDR2 ANQGSEA. CDR3 sequence reads: CSARQGRTTDTQYF. DNA of the CDR3: TGCAGCGCGAGACAGGGGAGAACCACAGATACGCAGTATTTT.

The chain joins TRBV7-9 to TRBJ1-5, with 8 bases matching TRBD1. Trimming removed 5 bases from V and 0 bases from J; junction bases left unmatched: 9. Germline loops: CDR1 SEHNR, CDR2 FQNEAQ (reference sequence). This CDR3 has 17 amino acids. The CDR3 region is CASSRGTGDFSNQPQHF. CDR3 coding DNA: TGTGCCAGCAGCAGGGGGACAGGAGATTTTAGCAATCAGCCCCAGCATTTT.

J is TRBJ1-1 and V is TRBV19, with 7 positions matching TRBD1. The J segment lost 7 bases and the V segment lost 1 base, leaving 9 bases of the junction unmatched. The CDR3 is 15 amino acids. Germline V CDR1 and CDR2: LNHDA, SQIVND (reference sequence). CDR3 DNA: TGTGCCAGTAGTATAGCCCCGGGACAGCCTAATGAAGCTTTCTTT. Protein sequence: CASSIAPGQPNEAFF.

The table lists this clonotype with a few counts. The CDR3 nucleotides read TGCAGCATATTAGCGGAGGAGGAGTACTACGAGCAGTACTTC. Its translation is CSILAEEEYYEQYF. The chain employs TRBV29-1 and TRBJ2-7; maybe TRBD2 (6 bases). Trimming stripped 8 bases from V and 3 bases from J, with 20 bases between. The CDR3 length is 14 residues. The V gene's germline CDR1 is SQVTM and CDR2 ANQGSEA.

The chain links TRBV6-4 to TRBJ2-7, with no clear D. The CDR3 runs to 14 residues. The germline V gene has CDR1 MRHNA and CDR2 SNTAGT. Trimming took 4 bases from V and 2 from J, leaving 12 bases between them. CDR3 region: CASSAVTRTYEQYV. The CDR3 DNA follows: TGTGCCAGCAGTGCGGTCACCCGGACCTACGAGCAGTACGTC.